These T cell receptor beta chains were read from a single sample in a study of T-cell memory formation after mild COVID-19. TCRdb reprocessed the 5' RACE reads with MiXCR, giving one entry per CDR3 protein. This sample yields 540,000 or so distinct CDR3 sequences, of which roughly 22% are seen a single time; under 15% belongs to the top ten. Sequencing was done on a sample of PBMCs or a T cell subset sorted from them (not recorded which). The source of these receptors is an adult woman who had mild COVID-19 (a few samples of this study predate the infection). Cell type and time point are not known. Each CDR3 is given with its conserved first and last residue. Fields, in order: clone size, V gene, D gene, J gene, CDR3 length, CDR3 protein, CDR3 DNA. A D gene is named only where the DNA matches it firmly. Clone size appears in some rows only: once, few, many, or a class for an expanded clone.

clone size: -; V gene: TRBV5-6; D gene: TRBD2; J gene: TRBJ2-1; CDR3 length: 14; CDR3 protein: CASSHGLGYNEQFF; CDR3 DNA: TGTGCCAGCAGCCACGGACTAGGGTACAATGAGCAGTTCTTC
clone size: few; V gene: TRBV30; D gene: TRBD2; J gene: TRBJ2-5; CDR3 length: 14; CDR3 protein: CAHDRGGPQETQYF; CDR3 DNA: TGTGCCCACGATAGGGGAGGGCCCCAAGAGACCCAGTACTTC
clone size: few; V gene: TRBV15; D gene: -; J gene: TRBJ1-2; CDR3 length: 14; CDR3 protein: CATSRDNGNYGYTF; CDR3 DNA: TGTGCCACCAGCAGAGATAACGGAAACTATGGCTACACCTTC
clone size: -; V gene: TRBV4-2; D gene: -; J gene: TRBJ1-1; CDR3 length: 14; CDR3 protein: CASSQGIGWTEAFF; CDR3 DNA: TGTGCCAGCAGCCAAGGTATAGGGTGGACTGAAGCTTTCTTT
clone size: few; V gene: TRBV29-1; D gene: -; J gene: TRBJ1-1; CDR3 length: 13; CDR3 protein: CSVERGRGTEAFF; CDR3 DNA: TGCAGCGTTGAAAGGGGGAGGGGGACTGAAGCTTTCTTT
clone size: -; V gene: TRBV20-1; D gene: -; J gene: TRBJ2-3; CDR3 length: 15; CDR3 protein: CSATEVSASTDTQYF; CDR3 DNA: TGCAGTGCTACTGAGGTGTCAGCGAGCACAGATACGCAGTATTTT
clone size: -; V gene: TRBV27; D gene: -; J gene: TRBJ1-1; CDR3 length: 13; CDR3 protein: CASSFPGTPEAFF; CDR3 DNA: TGTGCCAGCAGTTTCCCCGGGACACCCGAAGCTTTCTTT
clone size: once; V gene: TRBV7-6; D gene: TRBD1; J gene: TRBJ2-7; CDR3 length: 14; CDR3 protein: CASSVTGVTYEQYF; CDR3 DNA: TGTGCCAGCAGCGTGACAGGGGTCACCTACGAGCAGTACTTC
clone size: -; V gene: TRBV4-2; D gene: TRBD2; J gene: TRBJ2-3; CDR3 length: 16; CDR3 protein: CASSQASGGAGDTQYF; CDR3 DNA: TGTGCCAGCAGCCAAGCTAGCGGGGGGGCAGGGGATACGCAGTATTTT
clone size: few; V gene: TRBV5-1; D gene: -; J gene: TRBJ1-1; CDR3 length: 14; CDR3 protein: CASSLAGNRREAFF; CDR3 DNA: TGCGCCAGCAGCTTGGCCGGAAATAGACGGGAAGCTTTCTTT
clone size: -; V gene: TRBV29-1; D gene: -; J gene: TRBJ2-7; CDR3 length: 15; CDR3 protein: CSVAASPEGSYEQYF; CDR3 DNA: TGCAGCGTTGCCGCCAGTCCGGAGGGGTCGTACGAGCAGTACTTC
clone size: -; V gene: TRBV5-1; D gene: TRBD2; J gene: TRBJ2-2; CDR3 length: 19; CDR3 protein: CASSLVAGGPGWIAGELFF; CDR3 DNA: TGCGCCAGCAGCTTGGTAGCGGGAGGGCCGGGATGGATTGCCGGGGAGCTGTTTTTT
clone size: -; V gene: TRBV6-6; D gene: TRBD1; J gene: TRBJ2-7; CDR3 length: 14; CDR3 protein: CASMQGQPSDEQYF; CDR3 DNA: TGTGCCAGCATGCAGGGACAGCCCTCGGACGAGCAGTACTTC
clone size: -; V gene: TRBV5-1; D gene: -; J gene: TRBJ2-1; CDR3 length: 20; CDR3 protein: CASSPYGVTVAANSYNEQFF; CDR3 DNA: TGCGCCAGCAGCCCCTACGGGGTGACCGTAGCGGCTAACTCCTACAATGAGCAGTTCTTC
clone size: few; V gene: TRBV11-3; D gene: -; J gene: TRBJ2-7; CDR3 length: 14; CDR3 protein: CASSRVAGSYEQYF; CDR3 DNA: TGTGCCAGCAGCAGAGTGGCCGGTTCCTACGAGCAGTACTTC
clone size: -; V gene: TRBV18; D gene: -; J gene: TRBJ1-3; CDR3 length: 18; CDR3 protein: CASSPGPGRGISGNTIYF; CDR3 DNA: TGTGCCAGCTCACCCGGGCCGGGCAGGGGAATCTCTGGAAACACCATATATTTT
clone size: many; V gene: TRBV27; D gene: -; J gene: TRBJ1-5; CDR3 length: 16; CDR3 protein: CASSMEGTLSNQPQHF; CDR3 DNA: TGTGCCAGCAGTATGGAGGGGACCCTTAGCAATCAGCCCCAGCATTTT
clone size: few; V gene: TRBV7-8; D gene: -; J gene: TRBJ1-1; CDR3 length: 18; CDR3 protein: CASSLMPLGSLGLTEAFF; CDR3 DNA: TGTGCCAGCAGCTTAATGCCGTTAGGGTCTCTGGGTCTCACTGAAGCTTTCTTT
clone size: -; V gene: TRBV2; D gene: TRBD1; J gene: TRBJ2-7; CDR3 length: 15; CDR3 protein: CASRSPGTGAYEQYF; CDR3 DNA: TGTGCCAGCAGATCCCCCGGGACAGGGGCCTACGAGCAGTACTTC
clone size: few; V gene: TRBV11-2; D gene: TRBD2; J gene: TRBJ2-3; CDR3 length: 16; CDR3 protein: CASSTLAGGLGDTQYF; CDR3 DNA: TGTGCCAGCAGCACACTAGCGGGGGGGCTGGGAGATACGCAGTATTTT
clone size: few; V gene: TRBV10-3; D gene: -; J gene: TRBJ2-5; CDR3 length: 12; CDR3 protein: CAIAANQETQYF; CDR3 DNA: TGTGCCATCGCGGCGAACCAAGAGACCCAGTACTTC
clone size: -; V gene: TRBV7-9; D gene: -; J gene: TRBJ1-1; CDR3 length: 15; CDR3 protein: CASSFHRVGDTEAFF; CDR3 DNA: TGTGCCAGCAGCTTTCATAGGGTAGGAGACACTGAAGCTTTCTTT
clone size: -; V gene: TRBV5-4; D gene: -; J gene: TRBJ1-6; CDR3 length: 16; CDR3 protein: CASSPQAAVGDSPLHF; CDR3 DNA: TGTGCCAGCAGCCCCCAAGCGGCCGTCGGGGATTCACCCCTCCACTTT
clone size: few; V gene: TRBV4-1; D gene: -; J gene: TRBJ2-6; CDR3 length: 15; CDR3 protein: CASSFIGSGANVLTF; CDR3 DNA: TGCGCCAGCAGCTTTATAGGGTCTGGGGCCAACGTCCTGACTTTC
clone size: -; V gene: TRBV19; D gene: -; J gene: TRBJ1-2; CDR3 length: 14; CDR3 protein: CASSPDFQHGGYTF; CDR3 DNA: TGTGCCAGTAGTCCAGACTTCCAGCACGGGGGCTACACCTTC